This TCR beta chain was recovered during a study of CD8+ T cells in alopecia areata. The treatment denotes: oral pan-JAK inhibitor, 5-10 mg twice daily. Lesional scalp tissue (obtained by punch biopsy) and peripheral blood were collected from alopecia areata patients. V was trimmed by 5 bases and J by 1 base, leaving 12 bases between them. Germline loops: CDR1 SGHRS, CDR2 YFSETQ. This CDR3 has 14 amino acids. Overall study findings and caveats: Scalp data also include sequences from resident alphabeta T cells of normal skin. One nonresponder leaves baseline CD8+ expansion's link to response uncertain. Normal scalp showed lower clonality than lesional scalp, especially alopecia totalis/universalis.

cDNA prepared by RNA extraction and subsequent reverse transcription served as the template for sequencing. Generated by immunoSEQ multiplex PCR, the TCRdb table keeps only in-frame clones and is missing some. The sample carries around 100,000 clones, roughly 50% recorded once. Concerning this clone: Its matching antigen is unknown.

The chain is built from TRBV5-1 and TRBJ2-5; perhaps TRBD1 as D (6 bases). Sequencing used CD8+ T cells sorted from blood, obtained at week 24, from a patient treated with tofacitinib. This TCR was recovered from a human donor with alopecia areata. DNA for the CDR3: TGCGCCAGCAGAAGACACAGGGTCCAAGAGACCCAGTACTTC. Protein sequence: CASRRHRVQETQYF.